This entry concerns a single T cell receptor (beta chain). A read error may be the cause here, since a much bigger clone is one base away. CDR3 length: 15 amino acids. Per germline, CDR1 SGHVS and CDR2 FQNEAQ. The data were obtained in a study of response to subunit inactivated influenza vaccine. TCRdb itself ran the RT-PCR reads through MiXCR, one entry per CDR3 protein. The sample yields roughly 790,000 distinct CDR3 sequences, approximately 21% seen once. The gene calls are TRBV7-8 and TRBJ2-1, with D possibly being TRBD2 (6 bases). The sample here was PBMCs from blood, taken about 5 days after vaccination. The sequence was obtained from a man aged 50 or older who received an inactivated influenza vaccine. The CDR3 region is CASSLGGGMYNEQSF. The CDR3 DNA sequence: TGTGCCAGCAGCTTGGGCGGCGGGATGTACAATGAGCAGTCCTTC.